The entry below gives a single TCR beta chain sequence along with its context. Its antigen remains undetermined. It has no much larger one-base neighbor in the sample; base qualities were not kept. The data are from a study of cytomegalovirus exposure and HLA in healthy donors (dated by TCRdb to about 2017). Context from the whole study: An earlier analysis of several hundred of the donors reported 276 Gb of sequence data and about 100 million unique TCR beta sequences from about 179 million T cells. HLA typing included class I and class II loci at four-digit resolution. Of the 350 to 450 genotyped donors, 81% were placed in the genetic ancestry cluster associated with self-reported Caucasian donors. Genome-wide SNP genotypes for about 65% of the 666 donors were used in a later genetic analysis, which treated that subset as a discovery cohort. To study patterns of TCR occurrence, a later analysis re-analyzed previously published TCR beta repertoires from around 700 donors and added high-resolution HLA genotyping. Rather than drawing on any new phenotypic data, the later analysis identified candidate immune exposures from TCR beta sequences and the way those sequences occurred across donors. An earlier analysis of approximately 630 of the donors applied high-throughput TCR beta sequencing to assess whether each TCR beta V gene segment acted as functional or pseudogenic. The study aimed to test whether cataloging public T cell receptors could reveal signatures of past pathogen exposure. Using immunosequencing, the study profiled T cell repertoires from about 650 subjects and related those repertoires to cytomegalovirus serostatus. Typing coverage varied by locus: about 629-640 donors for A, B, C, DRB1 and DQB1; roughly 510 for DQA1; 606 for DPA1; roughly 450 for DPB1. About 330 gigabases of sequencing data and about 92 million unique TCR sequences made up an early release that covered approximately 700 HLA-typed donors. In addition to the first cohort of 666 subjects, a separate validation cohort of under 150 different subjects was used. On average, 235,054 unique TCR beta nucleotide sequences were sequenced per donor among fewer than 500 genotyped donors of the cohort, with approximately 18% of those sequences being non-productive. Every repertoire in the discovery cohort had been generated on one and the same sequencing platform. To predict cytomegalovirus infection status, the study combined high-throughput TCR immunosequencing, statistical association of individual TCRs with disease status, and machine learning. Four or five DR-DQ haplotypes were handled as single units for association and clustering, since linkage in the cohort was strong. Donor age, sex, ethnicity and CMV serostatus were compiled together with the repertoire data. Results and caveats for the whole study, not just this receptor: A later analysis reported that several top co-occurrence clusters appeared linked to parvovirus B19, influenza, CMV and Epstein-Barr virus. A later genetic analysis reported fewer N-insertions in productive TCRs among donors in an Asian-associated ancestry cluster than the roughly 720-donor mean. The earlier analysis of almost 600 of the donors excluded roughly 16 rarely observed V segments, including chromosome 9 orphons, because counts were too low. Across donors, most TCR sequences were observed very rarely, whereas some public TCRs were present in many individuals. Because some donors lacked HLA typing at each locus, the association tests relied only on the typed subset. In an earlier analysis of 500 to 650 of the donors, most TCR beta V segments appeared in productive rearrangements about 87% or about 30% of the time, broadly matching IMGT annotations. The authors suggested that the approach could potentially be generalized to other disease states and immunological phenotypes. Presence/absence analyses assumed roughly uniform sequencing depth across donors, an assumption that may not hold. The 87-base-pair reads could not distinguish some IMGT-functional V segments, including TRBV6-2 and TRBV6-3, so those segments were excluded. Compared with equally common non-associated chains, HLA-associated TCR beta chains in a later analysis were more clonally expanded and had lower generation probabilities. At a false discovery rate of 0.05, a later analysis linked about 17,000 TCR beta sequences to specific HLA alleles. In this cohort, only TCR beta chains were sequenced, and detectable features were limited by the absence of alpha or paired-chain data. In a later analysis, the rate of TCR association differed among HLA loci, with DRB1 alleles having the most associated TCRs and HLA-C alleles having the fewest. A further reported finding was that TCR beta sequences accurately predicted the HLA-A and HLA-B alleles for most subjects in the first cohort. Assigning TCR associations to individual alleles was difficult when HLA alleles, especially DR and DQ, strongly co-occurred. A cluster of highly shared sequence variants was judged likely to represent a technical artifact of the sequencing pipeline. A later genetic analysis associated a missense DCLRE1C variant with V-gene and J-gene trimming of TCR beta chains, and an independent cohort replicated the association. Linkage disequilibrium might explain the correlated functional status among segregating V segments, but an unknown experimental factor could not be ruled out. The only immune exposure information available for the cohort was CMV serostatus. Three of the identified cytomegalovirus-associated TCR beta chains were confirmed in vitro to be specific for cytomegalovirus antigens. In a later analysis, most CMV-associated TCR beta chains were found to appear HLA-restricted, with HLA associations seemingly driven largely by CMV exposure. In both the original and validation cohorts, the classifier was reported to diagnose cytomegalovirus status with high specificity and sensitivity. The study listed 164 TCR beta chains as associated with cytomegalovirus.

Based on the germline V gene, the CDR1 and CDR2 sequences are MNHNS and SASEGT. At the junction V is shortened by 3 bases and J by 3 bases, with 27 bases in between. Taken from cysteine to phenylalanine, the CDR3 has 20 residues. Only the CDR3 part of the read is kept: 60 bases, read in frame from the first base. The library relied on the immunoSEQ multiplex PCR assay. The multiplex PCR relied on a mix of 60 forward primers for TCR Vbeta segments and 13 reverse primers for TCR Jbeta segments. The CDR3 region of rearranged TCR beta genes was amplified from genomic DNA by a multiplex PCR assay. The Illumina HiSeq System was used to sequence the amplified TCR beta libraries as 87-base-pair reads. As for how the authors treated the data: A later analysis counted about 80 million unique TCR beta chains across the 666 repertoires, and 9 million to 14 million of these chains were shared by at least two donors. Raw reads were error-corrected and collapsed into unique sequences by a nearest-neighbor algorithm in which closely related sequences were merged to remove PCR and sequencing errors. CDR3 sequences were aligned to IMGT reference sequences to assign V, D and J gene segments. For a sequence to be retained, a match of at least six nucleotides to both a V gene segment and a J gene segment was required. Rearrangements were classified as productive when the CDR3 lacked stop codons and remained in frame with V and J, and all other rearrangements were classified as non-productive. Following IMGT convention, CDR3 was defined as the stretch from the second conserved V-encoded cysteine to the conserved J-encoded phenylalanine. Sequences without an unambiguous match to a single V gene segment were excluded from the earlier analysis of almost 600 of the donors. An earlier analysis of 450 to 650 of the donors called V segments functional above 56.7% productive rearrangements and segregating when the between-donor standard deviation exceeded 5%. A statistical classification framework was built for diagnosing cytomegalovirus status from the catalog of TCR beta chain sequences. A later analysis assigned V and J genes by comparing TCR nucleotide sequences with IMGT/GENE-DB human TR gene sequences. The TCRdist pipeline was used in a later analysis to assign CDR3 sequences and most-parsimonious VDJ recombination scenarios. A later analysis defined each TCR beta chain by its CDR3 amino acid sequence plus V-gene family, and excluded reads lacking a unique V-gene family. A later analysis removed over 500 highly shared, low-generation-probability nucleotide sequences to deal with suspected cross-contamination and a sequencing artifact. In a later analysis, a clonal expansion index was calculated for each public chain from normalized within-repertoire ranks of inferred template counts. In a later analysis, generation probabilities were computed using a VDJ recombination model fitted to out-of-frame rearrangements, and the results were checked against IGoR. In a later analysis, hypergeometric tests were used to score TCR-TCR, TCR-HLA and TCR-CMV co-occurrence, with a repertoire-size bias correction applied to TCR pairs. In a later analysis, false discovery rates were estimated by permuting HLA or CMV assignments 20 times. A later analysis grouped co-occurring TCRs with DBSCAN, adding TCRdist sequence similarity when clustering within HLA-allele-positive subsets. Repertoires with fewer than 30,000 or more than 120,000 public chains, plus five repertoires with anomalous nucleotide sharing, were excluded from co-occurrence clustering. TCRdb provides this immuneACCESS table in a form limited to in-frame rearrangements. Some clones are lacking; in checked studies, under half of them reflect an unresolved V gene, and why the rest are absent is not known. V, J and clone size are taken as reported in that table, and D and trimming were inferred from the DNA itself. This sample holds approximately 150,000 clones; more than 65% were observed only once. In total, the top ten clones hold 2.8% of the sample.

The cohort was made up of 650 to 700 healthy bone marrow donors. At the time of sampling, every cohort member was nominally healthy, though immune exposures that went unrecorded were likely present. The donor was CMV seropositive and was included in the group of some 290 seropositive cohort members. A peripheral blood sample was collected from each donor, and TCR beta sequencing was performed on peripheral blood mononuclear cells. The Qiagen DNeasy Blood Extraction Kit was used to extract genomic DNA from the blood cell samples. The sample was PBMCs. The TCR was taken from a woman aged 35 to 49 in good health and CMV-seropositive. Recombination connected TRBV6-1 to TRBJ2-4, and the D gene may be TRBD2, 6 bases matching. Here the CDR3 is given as CASSEDPGTSLSPSKNIQYF. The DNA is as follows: TGTGCCAGCAGTGAGGACCCCGGGACTTCACTTTCGCCGAGCAAAAACATTCAGTACTTC.